These 19 T cell receptor beta chains were sequenced from one sample in a study of cytomegalovirus exposure and HLA in healthy donors. With 60 Vbeta and 13 Jbeta primers, the PCR was carried out. Here immunoSEQ multiplex PCR was the method, and the copy in TCRdb shows in-frame clones only, minus some. The profile shows 150,000 or so clones, 74% of them singletons. The specimen was PBMCs. Receptors originate from a male donor in good health and CMV-seronegative.

This chain uses TRBV18 with TRBJ1-1, with 7 nucleotides matching TRBD1. The CDR3 is 14 residues long. CDR1 and CDR2 (germline): KGHSH, LQKENI. Trimming cost V 4 bases and J 3 bases; bases outside gene matches: 5. Here the CDR3 reads CASSRQGGYTEAFF. The CDR3 DNA reads as TGTGCCAGCTCACGACAGGGAGGTTACACTGAAGCTTTCTTT. Drawing the rest from reference TRBV18 and TRBJ1-1, the complete variable domain is NAGVMQNPRHLVRRRGQEARLRCSPMKGHSHVYWYRQLPEEGLKFMVYLQKENIIDESGMPKERFSAEFPKEGPSILRIQQVVRGDSAAYFCASSRQGGYTEAFFGQGTRLTVV.

The rearrangement uses TRBV7-2 and TRBJ1-1; the match to TRBD1 covers 11 bases. Trimming removed 1 base from V and 5 bases from J; junction bases left unmatched: 6. The CDR3 has 16 residues. The germline gives CDR1 SGHTA, CDR2 FQGNSA. The CDR3 nucleotides read TGTGCCAGCAGCTTAGGGGGACAGGGGGGAGGGACTGAAGCTTTCTTT. Its protein product is CASSLGGQGGGTEAFF.

The gene calls are TRBV5-8 and TRBJ1-2; no clear D. Trimming left V 0 bases short and J 4 bases short, with 19 bases between. Germline values: CDR1 SGHTS, CDR2 YDEGEE. The CDR3 contains 17 residues. The DNA of the CDR3 is TGTGCCAGCAGCTTGGAGTCGGGGTTTCCACTCATCTATGGCTACACCTTC. This sequence encodes CASSLESGFPLIYGYTF.

This clone was seen a handful of times. CDR3 bases: TGTGCCAGCAGCGTAGGCCGGGGAGGGAACTATGGCTACACCTTC. Translated, it gives CASSVGRGGNYGYTF. The rearrangement links TRBV9 to TRBJ1-2; no reliable D call. Deletions cut 0 bases from V and 2 bases from J, with 11 bases between. There are 15 residues in the CDR3. Germline V CDR1 and CDR2: SGDLS, YYNGEE.

J is TRBJ2-2 and V is TRBV15; 7 bases are a match to TRBD1. The junction had 1 base not matched to a gene; V was cut back by 0 bases and J by 0 bases. The CDR3 contains 16 residues. CDR1 is LNHNV and CDR2 is YYDKDF in the germline V gene (reference sequence). CDR3 in DNA: TGTGCCACCAGCAGAGACGGGACAGCGAACACCGGGGAGCTGTTTTTT. Amino acids: CATSRDGTANTGELFF.

The chain has TRBV2 and TRBJ2-2; TRBD2 aligns across 10 bases. V shed 7 bases, J shed 4 bases, and the junction held 18 bases outside the gene matches. Germline V gene sequence: CDR1 SNHLY, CDR2 FYNNEI. The CDR3 has 19 residues. The CDR3 DNA reads as TGTGCCAGCACTTGGACTAGCGGAGGTGCCGCAGCTATCACCGGGGAGCTGTTTTTT. Its translation: CASTWTSGGAAAITGELFF.

J is TRBJ2-2 and V is TRBV18, with D hard to call. Trimming shortened V by 4 bases and J by 3 bases, and 6 bases separated the two germline ends. The CDR3 extends over 13 amino acids. The germline V gene encodes CDR1 KGHSH and CDR2 LQKENI. CDR3 region: CASSLLDTGELFF. The DNA for the CDR3 is TGTGCCAGCTCACTTCTCGACACCGGGGAGCTGTTTTTT.

The table lists this clone with a count of one. The genes are TRBV7-9 and TRBJ2-2, with D possibly being TRBD1 (5 bases). Trimming stripped 1 base from V and 4 bases from J, with 16 bases between. Looked up from germline, CDR1 is SEHNR and CDR2 is FQNEAQ (reference sequence). This CDR3 has 17 residues. The CDR3 loop reads CASSLVSDIWSTGELFF. Here the CDR3 DNA reads TGTGCCAGCAGCTTAGTGTCGGACATCTGGTCCACCGGGGAGCTGTTTTTT.

The chain uses TRBV28 and TRBJ2-6, with 7 bases fitting TRBD1. Germline CDR1 reads MDHEN; CDR2 reads SYDVKM. The V segment lost 7 bases and the J segment 0 bases; nucleotides outside the gene matches: 12. The CDR3 covers 18 residues. CDR3 nucleotides: TGTGCCAGCAAAAGAGGGGGCTACCGCCACTCTGGGGCCAACGTCCTGACTTTC. Protein sequence: CASKRGGYRHSGANVLTF.

DNA for the CDR3: TGTGCCAGCAGCTCCCTGGCGACTGACGAGCAGTACTTC. Its translation is CASSSLATDEQYF. This chain joins TRBV7-9 and TRBJ2-7; D remains ambiguous. Trimming stripped 4 bases from V and 5 bases from J, with 12 bases between. The CDR3 is made up of 13 amino acids. Germline loops: CDR1 SEHNR, CDR2 FQNEAQ (reference sequence). Full variable domain (rest looked up from reference TRBV7-9 and TRBJ2-7): DTGVSQNPRHKITKRGQNVTFRCDPISEHNRLYWYRQTLGQGPEFLTYFQNEAQLEKSRLLSDRFSAERPKGSFSTLEIQRTEQGDSAMYLCASSSLATDEQYFGPGTRLTVT.

The chain couples TRBV27 to TRBJ2-1; TRBD2 matches 7 bases. Germline values: CDR1 MNHEY, CDR2 SMNVEV (reference sequence). The length of the CDR3 is 11 residues. Losses at the gene ends were 4 bases for V and 11 bases for J; bases not matched to a gene: 2. The CDR3 reads CASSSTSQQFF. CDR3 nucleotide sequence: TGTGCCAGCAGTTCGACTAGCCAGCAGTTCTTC.

The chain links TRBV6-6 to TRBJ2-7; D perhaps matches TRBD2 (7 bases). Germline CDR1 MNHNY, CDR2 SVGAGI (reference sequence). CDR3 length: 13 residues. The V end was cut by 7 bases, the J end by 5 bases, with 15 bases between. CDR3 nucleotide sequence: TGTGCCAGCACGGGGGGACACGCACACGAGCAGTACTTC. It codes for CASTGGHAHEQYF.

The V call is TRBV7-6, the J call TRBJ2-7, with 11 bases fitting TRBD1. There are 16 residues in the CDR3. Trimming cost V 2 bases and J 6 bases; bases outside gene matches: 9. Germline V lookup: CDR1 SGHVS, CDR2 FNYEAQ. This chain's CDR3 is CASSLPPGQGAGEQYF. The CDR3 bases are TGTGCCAGCAGCTTACCCCCCGGACAGGGGGCTGGCGAGCAGTACTTC.

This clone was counted a few times. The rearrangement uses TRBV30 and TRBJ2-5, with a tentative D call TRBD2 (5 bases). V was clipped by 0 bases and J by 11 bases, with 22 bases between them. Germline CDR1 and CDR2: GTSNPN and SVGIG (reference sequence). This CDR3 contains 15 residues. The CDR3 loop reads CAWSVRTDPAREQYF. As DNA, the CDR3 is TGTGCCTGGAGTGTACGAACAGACCCTGCTAGGGAGCAGTACTTC.

In DNA, the CDR3 is TGTGCCAGCAGCCGAACAGGGGGCAGTAGCTATGGCTACACCTTC. It specifies CASSRTGGSSYGYTF. This chain connects TRBV6-5 to TRBJ1-2, with 9 bases matching TRBD1. The CDR3 extends over 15 amino acids. J lost 4 bases, V lost 6 bases, and 9 bases had no gene match. Germline loops: CDR1 MNHEY, CDR2 SVGAGI.

The chain carries TRBV7-2 and TRBJ2-3, with 12 bases lining up with TRBD2. Trimming took 1 base from V and 6 from J; bases not matched to a gene: 8. Germline assignment: CDR1 SGHTA and CDR2 FQGNSA. The CDR3 contains 17 residues. The CDR3 DNA follows: TGTGCCAGCAGCTTAGTCACTAGCGGGAGGTATCGTGATACGCAGTATTTT. Its translation is CASSLVTSGRYRDTQYF.

CDR3 DNA: TGTGCCAGCAGCTTGGCCAATCAGGGGGACTATGGCTACACCTTC. Translated: CASSLANQGDYGYTF. The gene calls are TRBV5-5 and TRBJ1-2, with 7 positions matching TRBD1. With V trimmed by 0 bases and J by 3 bases, 5 bases remained unmatched. The CDR3 is 15 residues long. CDR1 is SGHKS, CDR2 YYEKEE, per germline (reference sequence).

The sample holds one count of this clone. The chain joins TRBV28 to TRBJ1-2; D is unresolved. The germline CDR1 and CDR2 sequences are MDHEN and SYDVKM. Trimming removed 4 bases at V and 7 bases at J, with 34 bases between. This CDR3 comprises 20 residues. CDR3: CASSSGVDFRIGRSEGGYTF. The DNA of the CDR3 is TGTGCCAGCAGTTCCGGGGTGGATTTCAGGATCGGGAGATCCGAGGGTGGCTACACCTTC.

The chain is built from TRBV7-2 and TRBJ2-7; 7 bases match TRBD2. Germline CDR1 and CDR2: SGHTA and FQGNSA. V dropped 2 bases and J dropped 7; count of bases not matched to a gene: 8. The CDR3 is 14 amino acids. The CDR3 here is CASSLTWEGKEQYF. CDR3 sequence (DNA): TGTGCCAGCAGCTTAACGTGGGAGGGTAAGGAGCAGTACTTC.